The rows below give T cell receptor beta chains drawn from one sample of a study of blood T cell repertoires in COVID-19. Clones were sequenced by immunoSEQ multiplex PCR, and TCRdb holds only the in-frame ones, with some missing. This table holds tens of thousands of clones, about four fifths found once. Sequencing was carried out using peripheral blood. Receptor source: an older woman with acute or convalescent COVID-19. Each CDR3 is given with its conserved first and last residue. The D gene is left open where the match is weak. Expanded clones are given a class, and other clones once, few, many or no size at all.

d_call | cdr3_length | j_call | clone_size | v_call | cdr3_aa | cdr3_nt
TRBD1 | 16 | TRBJ1-2 | few | TRBV11-2 | CASSSTPGQGPYGYTF | TGTGCCAGCAGCTCAACCCCGGGACAGGGCCCCTATGGCTACACCTTC
- | 19 | TRBJ1-5 | - | TRBV4-3 | CASSQDWGTGSRANQPQHF | TGCGCCAGCAGCCAAGATTGGGGCACAGGTAGTAGGGCTAATCAGCCCCAGCATTTT
TRBD2 | 16 | TRBJ2-3 | - | TRBV7-9 | CASTRSQRGTTDTQYF | TGTGCCAGCACCCGCTCCCAGCGGGGGACAACAGATACGCAGTATTTT
- | 16 | TRBJ1-1 | once | TRBV6-1 | CASSEGAGPRNTEAFF | TGTGCCAGCAGTGAGGGGGCAGGGCCCAGGAACACTGAAGCTTTCTTT
- | 14 | TRBJ1-5 | - | TRBV3-1/TRBV3-2 | CASSQQGGNQPQHF | TGTGCCAGCAGCCAACAGGGCGGCAATCAGCCCCAGCATTTT
- | 15 | TRBJ2-5 | - | TRBV7-2 | CASSPRTSEQETQYF | TGTGCCAGCAGCCCACGCACTAGTGAACAAGAGACCCAGTACTTC
- | 19 | TRBJ2-6 | - | TRBV3-1/TRBV3-2 | CASSQGGLPGFSGANVLTF | TGTGCCAGCAGCCAGGGGGGTCTTCCGGGGTTCTCTGGGGCCAACGTCCTGACTTTC
- | 14 | TRBJ2-1 | - | TRBV24-1 | CATSGGRGYNEQFF | TGTGCCACCAGTGGGGGGAGGGGGTACAATGAGCAGTTCTTC
- | 12 | TRBJ2-4 | - | TRBV12-3/TRBV12-4 | CASSFRGNIQYF | TGTGCCAGCAGTTTCCGGGGGAACATTCAGTACTTC
TRBD1 | 14 | TRBJ2-5 | - | TRBV7-8 | CASSFGTGQETQYF | TGTGCCAGCAGCTTCGGGACAGGGCAAGAGACCCAGTACTTC
TRBD1 | 11 | TRBJ1-5 | - | TRBV12-5 | CASGRPGQQHF | TGTGCTAGTGGCAGACCGGGACAGCAGCATTTT
TRBD2 | 15 | TRBJ2-2 | - | TRBV13 | CASSLSAGGTGELFF | TGTGCCAGCAGCTTATCAGCGGGAGGGACCGGGGAGCTGTTTTTT
TRBD2 | 15 | TRBJ2-7 | - | TRBV30 | CAWSNPAGGAYEQYF | TGTGCCTGGAGTAACCCCGCGGGGGGGGCCTACGAGCAGTACTTC
- | 15 | TRBJ1-5 | - | TRBV6-1 | CASSDPAGSNQPQHF | TGTGCCAGCAGTGATCCCGCCGGTAGCAATCAGCCCCAGCATTTT
TRBD1 | 15 | TRBJ2-3 | - | TRBV5-1 | CASSLGQGGTDTQYF | TGCGCCAGCAGCCTCGGACAGGGAGGCACAGATACGCAGTATTTT
- | 12 | TRBJ1-1 | few | TRBV10-1 | CASSETTGEAFF | TGCGCCAGCAGTGAGACTACTGGTGAAGCTTTCTTT
- | 14 | TRBJ1-2 | - | TRBV7-2 | CASSPSGGVYGYTF | TGTGCCAGCAGCCCCTCAGGAGGGGTCTATGGCTACACCTTC
- | 14 | TRBJ1-1 | - | TRBV5-6 | CASSLLGSGFEAFF | TGTGCCAGCAGCTTGCTTGGTAGCGGCTTTGAAGCTTTCTTT
- | 14 | TRBJ1-4 | - | TRBV7-2 | CASSLRSFNEKLFF | TGTGCCAGCAGCCTAAGGAGCTTTAATGAAAAACTGTTTTTT
- | 17 | TRBJ2-5 | medium-sized | TRBV19 | CASSIDWDSAAQETQYF | TGTGCCAGTAGTATAGATTGGGACTCCGCCGCTCAAGAGACCCAGTACTTC
- | 16 | TRBJ2-7 | - | TRBV9 | CASSVAGTDRTYEQYF | TGTGCCAGCAGCGTAGCTGGTACGGACAGAACCTACGAGCAGTACTTC
TRBD2 | 18 | TRBJ2-1 | - | TRBV11-3 | CASSLDRRSGGLYNEQFF | TGTGCCAGCAGCTTAGATAGGAGGAGCGGGGGGCTTTACAATGAGCAGTTCTTC
- | 14 | TRBJ1-2 | - | TRBV3-1/TRBV3-2 | CASSLSTGGYGYTF | TGTGCCAGCAGCCTATCGACAGGAGGCTATGGCTACACCTTC
TRBD1 | 15 | TRBJ2-3 | - | TRBV6-1 | CASSDTGTGTDTQYF | TGTGCCAGCAGTGACACCGGGACAGGGACAGATACGCAGTATTTT
TRBD2 | 18 | TRBJ2-7 | - | TRBV2 | CASTATGTSGGNYYEQYF | TGTGCCAGCACCGCAACGGGGACTAGCGGGGGGAACTACTACGAGCAGTACTTC
TRBD1 | 14 | TRBJ1-2 | once | TRBV5-1 | CASSSDRGGYGYTF | TGCGCCAGCAGCTCCGACAGGGGGGGCTATGGCTACACCTTC
- | 14 | TRBJ1-2 | - | TRBV3-1/TRBV3-2 | CASSQDVTPDGYTF | TGTGCCAGCAGCCAAGATGTTACACCCGATGGCTACACCTTC
- | 15 | TRBJ1-2 | once | TRBV11-2 | CASSLIPTGDYGYTF | TGTGCCAGCAGCCTCATCCCGACAGGCGACTATGGCTACACCTTC
TRBD1 | 15 | TRBJ2-5 | - | TRBV7-3 | CASSSGTGGRETQYF | TGTGCCAGCAGCTCCGGGACAGGGGGTCGGGAGACCCAGTACTTC
- | 12 | TRBJ1-4 | - | TRBV6-5 | CASSTGNEKLFF | TGTGCCAGCAGCACAGGGAATGAAAAACTGTTTTTT
- | 15 | TRBJ1-4 | - | TRBV6-5 | CASSYSQAPNEKLFF | TGTGCCAGCAGTTACTCGCAGGCCCCAAATGAAAAACTGTTTTTT
TRBD1 | 13 | TRBJ1-6 | - | TRBV19 | CASLDRGDSPLHF | TGTGCCAGTCTGGACAGGGGGGATTCACCCCTCCACTTT
TRBD1 | 14 | TRBJ1-1 | - | TRBV7-9 | CASSWGQLNTEAFF | TGTGCCAGCAGCTGGGGACAGCTTAACACTGAAGCTTTCTTT
TRBD1 | 13 | TRBJ1-2 | - | TRBV3-1/TRBV3-2 | CASSQPQGRGYTF | TGTGCCAGCAGCCAACCACAGGGGCGGGGCTACACCTTC
- | 14 | TRBJ1-2 | - | TRBV24-1 | CATSEGGPFYGYTF | TGTGCCACCAGTGAGGGGGGGCCCTTCTATGGCTACACCTTC
- | 15 | TRBJ1-3 | - | TRBV2 | CASSESRGIGNTIYF | TGTGCCAGCAGTGAAAGCCGGGGTATCGGAAACACCATATATTTT
- | 13 | TRBJ1-1 | - | TRBV2 | CASSYSLNTEAFF | TGTGCCAGCAGTTACAGTCTGAACACTGAAGCTTTCTTT
- | 12 | TRBJ2-6 | - | TRBV7-3 | CATGSGANVLTF | TGTGCCACGGGCTCTGGGGCCAACGTCCTGACTTTC
- | 15 | TRBJ1-2 | few | TRBV20-1 | CSASTDSPSRRGYTF | TGCAGTGCTAGTACGGACAGCCCCTCCAGGCGAGGCTACACCTTC
TRBD1 | 15 | TRBJ1-2 | - | TRBV7-6 | CASSQTGGAIYGYTF | TGTGCCAGCAGCCAAACAGGGGGCGCTATCTATGGCTACACCTTC
- | 13 | TRBJ1-5 | - | TRBV11-2 | CASSPREGLAQHF | TGTGCCAGCAGCCCACGTGAGGGTTTGGCCCAGCATTTT
TRBD1 | 15 | TRBJ1-2 | - | TRBV6-6 | CASRTDRGRPGGYTF | TGTGCCAGCAGGACCGACAGGGGGCGCCCAGGTGGCTACACCTTC
TRBD2 | 16 | TRBJ2-1 | - | TRBV6-2/TRBV6-3 | CASSPRLAGDPAAEFF | TGTGCCAGCAGTCCCCGACTAGCGGGGGATCCGGCAGCGGAGTTCTTC
- | 14 | TRBJ1-2 | few | TRBV9 | CASSVRLGGRGYTF | TGTGCCAGCAGCGTAAGGCTGGGGGGAAGAGGCTACACCTTC
TRBD1 | 14 | TRBJ1-1 | once | TRBV3-1/TRBV3-2 | CASSQADRGAEAFF | TGTGCCAGCAGCCAAGCGGACAGGGGCGCGGAAGCTTTCTTT
- | 14 | TRBJ1-4 | - | TRBV7-9 | CASSLDLPNEKLFF | TGTGCCAGCAGCTTAGATCTTCCTAATGAAAAACTGTTTTTT
TRBD1 | 15 | TRBJ1-1 | - | TRBV4-2 | CASSRNRGKSTEAFF | TGTGCCAGCAGCCGAAACAGGGGGAAGAGCACTGAAGCTTTCTTT
- | 11 | TRBJ2-3 | - | TRBV20-1 | CSGGLTDTQYF | TGCAGTGGAGGGCTAACAGATACGCAGTATTTT
- | 12 | TRBJ2-7 | - | TRBV7-9 | CASSFGGWEQYF | TGTGCCAGCAGCTTTGGGGGCTGGGAGCAGTACTTC
TRBD2 | 14 | TRBJ2-5 | - | TRBV29-1 | CSGARAGVSETQYF | TGCAGCGGCGCAAGGGCGGGAGTGAGTGAGACCCAGTACTTC
- | 16 | TRBJ2-4 | - | TRBV5-1 | CASSLAVGAGGNIQYF | TGCGCCAGCAGCTTGGCCGTGGGGGCCGGTGGAAACATTCAGTACTTC
TRBD1 | 17 | TRBJ2-1 | - | TRBV27 | CASSWGTGALGYNEQFF | TGTGCCAGCAGTTGGGGGACAGGGGCCCTGGGGTACAATGAGCAGTTCTTC
- | 13 | TRBJ1-5 | - | TRBV6-2/TRBV6-3 | CASSFGSNQPQHF | TGTGCCAGCAGTTTCGGTAGCAATCAGCCCCAGCATTTT
TRBD2 | 15 | TRBJ2-7 | - | TRBV9 | CASSPSSGRSYEQYF | TGTGCCAGCAGCCCGTCTAGCGGGAGGAGTTACGAGCAGTACTTC
TRBD1 | 14 | TRBJ2-5 | - | TRBV6-5 | CASSLQGRVETQYF | TGTGCCAGCAGTTTACAGGGGCGCGTAGAGACCCAGTACTTC